This T cell receptor beta chain was recorded in a study of T cell clonotyping in hematopoietic cell transplantation. Sequencing was performed with immunoSEQ multiplex PCR; in TCRdb, only in-frame clones are kept and a portion is missing. The sample yields 7,900 or so clones, around 89% seen once. This CDR3 is built from 13 residues. The germline CDR1 and CDR2 sequences are MNHEY and SMNVEV (reference sequence). Trimming left V 0 bases short and J 10 bases short, with 12 bases between. The J gene is TRBJ1-1, the V gene TRBV27; no reliable D call. This sample comprised PBMCs, obtained 100 days after allogeneic stem cell transplant. This clonotype originated in a young adult male patient who had an allogeneic stem cell transplant from a related donor, so the T cells may come from the graft donor. Some clones in this sample may be carry-over from other donors' samples. CDR3 residues: CASSLSAPPVAFF. The DNA of the CDR3 is TGTGCCAGCAGTTTATCGGCACCTCCGGTAGCTTTCTTT.